The T cell receptor beta chain under discussion was sequenced for a study of blood T cell repertoires in COVID-19. Overall study: Italy, Spain and the United States were the sources of the convalescent and acute COVID-19 samples. In each case, the material was cDNA or gDNA derived from T cells, B-cell-depleted T cells, or PBMCs.

V lost 3 bases and J lost 2; bases outside the gene matches: 3. This CDR3 has 14 amino acids. CDR1 SEHNR and CDR2 FQNEAQ come from the germline V gene (reference sequence). As regards this clone: At the DNA level, this CDR3 is encoded by other sequences in the same sample as well.

Assay used: immunoSEQ multiplex PCR; TCRdb lists only in-frame clones, some missing. The repertoire holds 250,000 to 300,000 clones, with over 65% as singletons. Sequenced material: peripheral blood. The sequence came from a woman at least 80 years old with acute or convalescent COVID-19. The V call is TRBV7-9, the J call TRBJ1-1; 7 bases match TRBD1. The CDR3 coding sequence is TGTGCCAGCAGCTTTGGACAGGAAAACACTGAAGCTTTCTTT. Translating gives CASSFGQENTEAFF.